The present TCR beta chain was sequenced within a study of blood T cell repertoires in COVID-19. Study summary: Researchers got acute and convalescent COVID-19 samples from the United States, Italy and Spain. From T cells, B-cell-depleted T cells, or PBMCs came the material, which was cDNA or gDNA.

The V gene lost 7 bases and the J gene lost 2 bases, with 25 bases spanning the gap. Germline values: CDR1 SQVTM, CDR2 ANQGSEA. The CDR3 runs to 17 residues. In the source study's methods: Cell counts per sample came from amplifying reference gene primers. Assay used: immunoSEQ multiplex PCR; TCRdb lists only in-frame clones, some missing. V and J calls and clone size are as listed in that table; D and trimming were resolved from the DNA. This table holds about 400,000 clones, around 87% found once. The V and J genes are TRBV29-1 and TRBJ2-3; maybe TRBD1 (7 bases). The sequenced material came from peripheral blood. This receptor was obtained from a human donor in a cohort sampled during active COVID-19. The CDR3, as DNA: TGCAGCGCTAACCTTGGACAGGAGGGGATATACACAGATACGCAGTATTTT. Encoded protein: CSANLGQEGIYTDTQYF.